The TCR beta chain described here comes from a study of blood T cell repertoires in COVID-19. Profiled with immunoSEQ multiplex PCR; TCRdb holds only in-frame clones, not every one. The repertoire holds approximately 83,000 clones, with approximately 80% as singletons. V was clipped by 5 bases and J by 4 bases; unmatched bases: 6. Looked up from germline, CDR1 is SGHAT and CDR2 is FQDESV (reference sequence). The CDR3 covers 16 residues. The rearrangement joins TRBV11-1 to TRBJ2-1; TRBD2 matches at 12 bases. Sequenced: peripheral blood. This TCR derives from a woman older than 75 with acute or convalescent COVID-19. CDR3 in amino acids: CASSALAGGLYNEQFF. In DNA form, the CDR3 reads TGTGCCAGCAGCGCCCTAGCGGGGGGGCTTTACAATGAGCAGTTCTTC.